Below are 6 T cell receptor beta chains sequenced from a single sample in a study of cytomegalovirus exposure and HLA in healthy donors. PCR involved 60 Vbeta and 13 Jbeta primers. Here immunoSEQ multiplex PCR was the method, and the copy in TCRdb shows in-frame clones only, minus some. The table has around 110,000 clones, around 75% seen once. What was sequenced was PBMCs. Receptors originate from a man between 40 and 49 years old in good health and CMV-seronegative.

This chain uses TRBV19 with TRBJ2-7; a possible D gene is TRBD2 (5 bases). V was shortened by 1 base and J by 5 bases, with 15 bases between the two germline ends. The length of the CDR3 is 15 residues. The germline V gene has CDR1 LNHDA and CDR2 SQIVND (reference sequence). CDR3 in amino acids: CASSIAAGALDEQYF. CDR3 nucleotides: TGTGCCAGTAGTATAGCGGCGGGCGCGCTAGACGAGCAGTACTTC.

V and J are TRBV2 and TRBJ2-1; 10 nucleotides line up with TRBD2. Trimming took 2 bases from V and 4 from J; bases not matched to a gene: 11. CDR3 length: 18 amino acids. Per the germline V gene, CDR1 is SNHLY and CDR2 is FYNNEI. Written as DNA, the CDR3 is TGTGCCAGCAGTGAAACCCGCAGCGGGGGGGCGGAGTACAATGAGCAGTTCTTC. It is translated as CASSETRSGGAEYNEQFF.

The J gene is TRBJ2-1, the V gene TRBV29-1; TRBD2 is a possible D gene (6 bases). The V and J ends lost 6 bases and 5 bases respectively, with 17 bases between them. CDR3 size: 14 residues. The germline V gene has CDR1 SQVTM and CDR2 ANQGSEA. The CDR3 sequence is CSVRDRGFDNEQFF. The CDR3 DNA sequence: TGCAGCGTCCGGGACCGGGGGTTTGACAATGAGCAGTTCTTC.

The chain couples TRBV4-1 to TRBJ1-3; no firm D call. The CDR3 runs to 16 residues. V was shortened by 0 bases and J by 0 bases, with 9 bases between the two germline ends. The V gene's germline CDR1 is MGHRA and CDR2 YSYEKL. The CDR3 reads CASSQDRGISGNTIYF. The CDR3 DNA reads TGCGCCAGCAGCCAAGATAGAGGAATCTCTGGAAACACCATATATTTT.

The rearrangement links TRBV6-1 to TRBJ2-3; 8 bases are a match to TRBD2. J gave up 6 bases and V 2 bases, and 7 bases lay outside the gene matches. The germline CDR1 and CDR2 sequences are MNHNS and SASEGT. CDR3 size: 15 residues. CDR3 DNA sequence: TGTGCCAGCAGTGAATTGGTAGCGGGGTTGGATACGCAGTATTTT. Amino acid sequence: CASSELVAGLDTQYF.

The V and J genes are TRBV11-2 and TRBJ2-5; 12 positions match TRBD2. The germline V gene encodes CDR1 SGHAT and CDR2 FQNNGV. CDR3 length equals 16 residues. V lost 0 bases to trimming and J lost 6 bases; unmatched junction nucleotides: 5. CDR3 nucleotide sequence: TGTGCCAGCAGCTTAGATCTAGCGGGGGGGCAGAAGACCCAGTACTTC. It yields the protein CASSLDLAGGQKTQYF.